The rows below give T cell receptor beta chains drawn from one sample of a study of blood T cell repertoires in COVID-19. The method was immunoSEQ multiplex PCR; TCRdb's version includes in-frame clones alone and lacks a portion of them. In the table there are about 120,000 clones, around 80% of which are singletons. Sequencing was performed on peripheral blood. The receptors here all came from a woman of 80 years or more with acute or convalescent COVID-19. CDR3s leave out the opening cysteine and the closing phenylalanine or tryptophan. D genes are given only for firm matches.

d_call,v_call,cdr3_aa
NA,TRBV5-1,ASKGGDNEKLF
TRBD2,TRBV3-1/TRBV3-2,ASSHAKRGVVSEQF
TRBD2,TRBV6-5,ASRLAGGFRETQY
NA,TRBV5-1,ASNPGQFPNSPLH
TRBD2,TRBV7-2,ASSFLPSTSGSYEQY
TRBD1,TRBV11-2,ASSAGTGRFGPF
NA,TRBV6-1,ASSVTSGPPSTEAF
NA,TRBV7-6,ASSFRDSNSSYNEQF
TRBD1,TRBV7-8,ASSLRDRGNGQPQH
TRBD1,TRBV28,ASLTGGGGNQPQH
TRBD2,TRBV14,ASTGTSGRGEQY
TRBD2,TRBV29-1,SVVSGRASYNEQF
NA,TRBV7-9,ASSARDTSYNEQF
NA,TRBV19,ASSMTGYNSPLH
NA,TRBV28,ASSFTNLIYEQY
TRBD2,TRBV6-5,ASRGEGIETQY
NA,TRBV27,ASFIRDTQ
TRBD1,TRBV7-9,ASSRGGQGDEKLF
NA,TRBV7-9,ASSLGLADTDTQY
TRBD1,TRBV6-5,ASSPVKGANGYT
NA,TRBV30,AWGLRGRGTEAF
NA,TRBV2,ASQFQGTGEKLF